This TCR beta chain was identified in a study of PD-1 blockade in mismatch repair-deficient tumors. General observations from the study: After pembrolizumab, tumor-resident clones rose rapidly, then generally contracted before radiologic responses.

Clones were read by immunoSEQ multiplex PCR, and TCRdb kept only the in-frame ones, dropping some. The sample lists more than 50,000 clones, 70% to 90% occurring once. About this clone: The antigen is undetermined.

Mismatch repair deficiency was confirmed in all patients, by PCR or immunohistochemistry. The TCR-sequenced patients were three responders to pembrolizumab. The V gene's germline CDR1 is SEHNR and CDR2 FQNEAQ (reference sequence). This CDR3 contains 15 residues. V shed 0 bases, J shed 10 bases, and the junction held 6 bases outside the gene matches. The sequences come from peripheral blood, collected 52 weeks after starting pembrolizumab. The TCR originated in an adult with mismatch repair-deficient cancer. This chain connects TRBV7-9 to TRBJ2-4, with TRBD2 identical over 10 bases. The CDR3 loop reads CASSLAGLAKGIQYF. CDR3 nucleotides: TGTGCCAGCAGCTTAGCGGGACTAGCGAAAGGGATTCAGTACTTC.